The TCR beta chain under discussion was sequenced for a study of vaccination and CD4 T cells after COVID-19. Background on the study: In culture, cells were exposed to overlapping spike peptides from SARS-CoV-2, HCoV-NL63, HCoV-OC43 and HCoV-229E. General observations from the study: The median SARS-CoV-2-reactive clonotype number increased from around 21 to 38, without statistical significance.

By share, this clonotype counts as medium-sized (0.01 to 0.1%). Its antigen is unidentified. The sample's treatment: roughly 11-day PBMC culture with coronavirus spike peptide pools or control peptides (ViraFEST assay). The Oncomine TCR Beta short-read assay was applied to DNA of cultured CD4+ T cells. From cultured CD4+ T cells, genomic DNA was extracted. MiXCR was run by TCRdb on the PCR reads, yielding one entry per CDR3 protein. The sample contains under 15,000 distinct CDR3 sequences, roughly 47% of which appear only once. The V and J ends lost 4 bases and 0 bases respectively, with 10 bases between them. In germline, CDR1 is MNHEY, CDR2 SVGEGT. The CDR3 consists of 15 residues.

The receptor was derived from a human donor who had recovered from COVID-19. V is TRBV6-2 or TRBV6-3 and J is TRBJ1-5; tentative D call: TRBD1 (5 bases). The specimen sequenced was CD4+ T cells from blood, cultured in vitro. The CDR3 here is CASSWGPNSNQPQHF. The CDR3 nucleotides are TGTGCCAGCAGTTGGGGACCAAATAGCAATCAGCCCCAGCATTTT.